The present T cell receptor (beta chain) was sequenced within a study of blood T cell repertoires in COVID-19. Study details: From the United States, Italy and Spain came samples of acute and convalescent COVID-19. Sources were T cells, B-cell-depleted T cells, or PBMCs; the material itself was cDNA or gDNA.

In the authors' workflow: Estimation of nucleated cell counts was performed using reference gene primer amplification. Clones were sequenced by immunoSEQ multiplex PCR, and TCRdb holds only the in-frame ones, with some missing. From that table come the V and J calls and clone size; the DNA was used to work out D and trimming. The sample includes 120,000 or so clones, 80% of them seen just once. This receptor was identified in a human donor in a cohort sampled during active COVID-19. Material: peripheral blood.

The DNA for the CDR3 is TGTGCCAGCAGCTTGAGGGGTATCTATGGCTACACCTTC. It codes for CASSLRGIYGYTF. The V gene is TRBV5-4, the J gene TRBJ1-2; a possible D gene is TRBD1 (5 bases). The CDR3 totals 13 residues. V lost 1 base to trimming and J lost 4 bases, with 8 bases between them. Germline values: CDR1 SGHNT, CDR2 YYREEE (reference sequence).